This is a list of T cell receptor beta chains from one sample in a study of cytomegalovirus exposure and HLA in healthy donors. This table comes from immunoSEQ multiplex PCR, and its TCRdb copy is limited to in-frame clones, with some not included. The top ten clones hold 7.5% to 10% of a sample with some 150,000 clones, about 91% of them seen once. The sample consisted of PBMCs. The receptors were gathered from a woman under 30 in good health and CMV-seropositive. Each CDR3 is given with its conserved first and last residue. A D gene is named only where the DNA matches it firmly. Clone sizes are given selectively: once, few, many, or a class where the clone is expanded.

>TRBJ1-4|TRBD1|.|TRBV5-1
TGCGCCAGCAGCCTGGGACAGTACGCAACTAATGAAAAACTGTTTTTT
CASSLGQYATNEKLFF
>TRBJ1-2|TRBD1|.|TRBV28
TGTGCCAGCAGTTTCCGACCGGGACAGGGGTATGGCTACACCTTC
CASSFRPGQGYGYTF
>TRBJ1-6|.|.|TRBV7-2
TGTGCCAGCAGCTTAAGGGGTCCATATAATTCACCCCTCCACTTT
CASSLRGPYNSPLHF
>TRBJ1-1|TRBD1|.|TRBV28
TGTGCCAGCAGGGGGACAGGGGTCCTTATGGGTGAAGCTTTCTTT
CASRGTGVLMGEAFF
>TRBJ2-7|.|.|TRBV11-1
TGTGCCAGCAGTTTTCGTGCCGGGACAAGGACCTACGAGCAGTACTTC
CASSFRAGTRTYEQYF
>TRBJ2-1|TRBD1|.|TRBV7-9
TGTGCCAGCAGCTTTAACAGGGGATTGGGAAATGAGCAGTTCTTC
CASSFNRGLGNEQFF
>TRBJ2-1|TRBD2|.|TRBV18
TGTGCCAGCTCACCAGCGCTTGGACTAGCGGGCAATGAGCAGTTCTTC
CASSPALGLAGNEQFF
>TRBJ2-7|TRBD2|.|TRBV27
TGTGCCAGCAGTTTCGCGGGGGTCCCCTACGAGCAGTACTTC
CASSFAGVPYEQYF
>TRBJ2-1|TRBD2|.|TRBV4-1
TGCGCCAGCAGCCAAGATCAAGCGGGGGGGCCAGATGAGCAGTTCTTC
CASSQDQAGGPDEQFF
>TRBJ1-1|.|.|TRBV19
TGTGCCAGTAGTTCCCCGGGCAGGGGCACTGAAGCTTTCTTT
CASSSPGRGTEAFF
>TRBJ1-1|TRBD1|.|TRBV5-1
TGCGCCAGCAGTACAGGGGGCATCACTGAAGCTTTCTTT
CASSTGGITEAFF
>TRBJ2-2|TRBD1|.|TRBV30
TGTGCCTGGAGTGGACAGGGCGTCACCGGGGAGCTGTTTTTT
CAWSGQGVTGELFF
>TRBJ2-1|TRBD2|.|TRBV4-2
TGTGCCAGCAGCCACGCCCCGGGACTAGCGCGAGATCTGGGGTACAATGAGCAGTTCTTC
CASSHAPGLARDLGYNEQFF
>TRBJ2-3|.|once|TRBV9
TGTGCCAGCAGCATCAAGACTGGCACAGATACGCAGTATTTT
CASSIKTGTDTQYF
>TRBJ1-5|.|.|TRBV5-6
TGTGCCAGCAGCTTGCAGGGTCGGTGGCAGCCCCAGCATTTT
CASSLQGRWQPQHF
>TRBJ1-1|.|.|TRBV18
TGTGCCAGCTCGTATCAGGGGCACACTGAAGCTTTCTTT
CASSYQGHTEAFF
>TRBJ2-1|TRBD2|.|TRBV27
TGTGCCAGCAAAGCCAGGGCGGGGGGTAATGAGCAGTTCTTC
CASKARAGGNEQFF